This T cell receptor beta chain is drawn from a study of regulatory T cells in long-lasting Graves disease. Study as a whole: Duration of antithyroid drug therapy among newly diagnosed Graves' patients was under 3 months.

The time point denotes: newly diagnosed GD, antithyroid drugs for less than 3 months. From PBMCs, RNA was extracted and then used to make the TCR library. By American Thyroid Association guidelines, Graves' disease was diagnosed in the cohort. Building the TCR beta libraries relied on iRepertoire HTBI primers, and CDR3 regions underwent Arm-PCR. TCRdb passed the multiplex PCR reads through MiXCR, listing each CDR3 protein once. The profile shows roughly 360,000 distinct CDR3 sequences, over 9.5% of them singletons. V trimming: 0 bases; J trimming: 6 bases; junction bases outside the gene matches: 3. This CDR3 is built from 15 residues. Germline CDR1 and CDR2: LGHNA and YSLEER. This same sample was also taken into another study, of T cells in Graves' hyperthyroidism and ophthalmopathy. In that study: The TCR CDR3 was amplified in a first-round RT-PCR using the HTBI primer set. Blood held most thyroid clonotypes expanded above 0.001 frequency.

The starting material was peripheral blood mononuclear cells (PBMCs), obtained at new diagnosis, from a patient treated with antithyroid drugs. The source of this sequence is a woman between 18 and 30 years old with Graves disease. The J gene is TRBJ2-2, the V gene TRBV4-3, with TRBD1 identical over 8 bases. CDR3 loop: CASSQDRGQAGELFF. In DNA, the CDR3 is TGCGCCAGCAGCCAAGACAGGGGGCAAGCCGGGGAGCTGTTTTTT.